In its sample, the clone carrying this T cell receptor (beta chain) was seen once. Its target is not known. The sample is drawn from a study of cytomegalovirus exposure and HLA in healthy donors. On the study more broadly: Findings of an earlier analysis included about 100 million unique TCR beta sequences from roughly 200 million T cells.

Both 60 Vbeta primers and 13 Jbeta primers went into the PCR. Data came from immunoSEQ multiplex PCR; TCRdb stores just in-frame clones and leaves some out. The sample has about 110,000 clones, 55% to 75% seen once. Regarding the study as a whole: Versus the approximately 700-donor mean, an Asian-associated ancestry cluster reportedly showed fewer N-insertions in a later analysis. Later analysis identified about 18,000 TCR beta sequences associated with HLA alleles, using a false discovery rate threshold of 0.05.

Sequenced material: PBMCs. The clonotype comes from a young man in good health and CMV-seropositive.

The CDR3 is CASSGAPGLAGRTDTQYF. CDR3 nucleotide sequence: TGTGCCAGCAGCGGCGCCCCGGGACTAGCGGGGAGAACAGATACGCAGTATTTT. V gene TRBV9 combines with J gene TRBJ2-3; 13 bases fit TRBD2. The trim removed 3 bases at V and 3 bases at J, leaving 10 bases unmatched. CDR3 size: 18 residues. The germline V gene has CDR1 SGDLS and CDR2 YYNGEE.